The 13 T cell receptor beta chains listed next were all sequenced from one sample in a study of Graves' ophthalmopathy and Graves' hyperthyroidism. Using RNA transcripts, the TCR beta CDR3 regions were amplified. First-round RT-PCR employed HTBI primers, with a second-round multiplex PCR after it. MiXCR was run by TCRdb on the multiplex PCR reads, yielding one entry per CDR3 protein. The data show hundreds of thousands of distinct CDR3 sequences, with 45% to 55% seen just once and roughly 45% held by the top ten. Source material: peripheral blood. The receptors come from an adult man with Graves' ophthalmopathy.

The chain has TRBV24-1 and TRBJ2-5, with D tentatively TRBD2 (6 bases). CDR1 and CDR2 (germline): KGHDR, SFDVKD. V gave up 1 base and J gave up 2 bases, with 10 bases separating them. The length of the CDR3 is 15 residues. The CDR3: CATSDLGDSQETQYF. DNA for the CDR3: TGTGCCACCAGTGATTTAGGGGACTCACAAGAGACCCAGTACTTC.

This clonotype was seen a few times. This rearrangement joins TRBV12-3 or TRBV12-4 to TRBJ1-5; D is perhaps TRBD1 (5 bases). The CDR3 spans 17 residues. V lost 1 base to trimming and J lost 7 bases, with 20 bases between them. The CDR3 reads CASSLGSEGRSDQPQHF. The CDR3 DNA reads TGTGCCAGCAGTTTAGGCTCTGAGGGGCGGTCAGACCAGCCCCAGCATTTT.

This clonotype showed up many times. The chain is built from TRBV29-1 and TRBJ2-5; D remains unclear. V lost 2 bases to trimming and J lost 5 bases, with 6 bases between them. This CDR3 is built from 11 residues. Germline V CDR1 and CDR2: SQVTM, ANQGSEA. CDR3 amino acids: CSVELGETQYF. DNA for the CDR3: TGCAGCGTTGAATTGGGGGAGACCCAGTACTTC.

J is TRBJ1-5 and V is TRBV4-2; TRBD1 aligns across 9 bases. V was pared by 7 bases and J by 6 bases, with 10 bases of the junction left unmatched. CDR1 LGHNA and CDR2 YNFKEQ come from the germline V gene. This CDR3 comprises 15 residues. The CDR3 DNA is TGTGCCAGCAAGGAAGGGACAGGGTTGACTCAGCCCCAGCATTTT. It encodes CASKEGTGLTQPQHF.

The genes are TRBV7-9 and TRBJ1-6; D perhaps matches TRBD1 (5 bases). Germline V gives CDR1 SEHNR, CDR2 FQNEAQ (reference sequence). Trimming cost V 6 bases and J 1 base, with 13 bases left between them. The CDR3 consists of 16 residues. The DNA of the CDR3 is TGTGCCAGCAGTAGGGGTGGGGGATCCTATAATTCACCCCTCCACTTT. Its protein is CASSRGGGSYNSPLHF. Drawing the rest from reference TRBV7-9 and TRBJ1-6, the complete variable domain is DTGVSQNPRHKITKRGQNVTFRCDPISEHNRLYWYRQTLGQGPEFLTYFQNEAQLEKSRLLSDRFSAERPKGSFSTLEIQRTEQGDSAMYLCASSRGGGSYNSPLHFGNGTRLTVT.

The chain couples TRBV29-1 to TRBJ1-1, with D perhaps matching TRBD1 (5 bases). The V end was cut by 5 bases, the J end by 6 bases, with 16 bases between. This CDR3 spans 13 amino acids. The V gene's germline CDR1 is SQVTM and CDR2 ANQGSEA. The CDR3 reads CSVFRSGFAEAFF. The CDR3 DNA reads as TGCAGCGTTTTCCGTTCAGGGTTCGCTGAAGCTTTCTTT.

The V and J genes are TRBV7-9 and TRBJ1-2; D is perhaps TRBD1 (6 bases). This CDR3 comprises 15 residues. Germline CDR1 is SEHNR and CDR2 is FQNEAQ (reference sequence). The germline V and J ends were trimmed by 1 base and 7 bases, with 16 bases remaining between them. CDR3 residues: CASSLGQANFPGYTF. The CDR3 coding sequence is TGTGCCAGCAGCTTAGGACAGGCAAATTTCCCTGGCTACACCTTC.

The chain uses TRBV7-9 and TRBJ1-2; D call uncertain. CDR1 is SEHNR and CDR2 is FQNEAQ in the germline V gene (reference sequence). Trimming stripped 3 bases from V and 6 bases from J, with 17 bases between. The CDR3 has 15 residues. The CDR3, as DNA: TGTGCCAGCAGCTTGGACTCTGGGAGGGTCCATGGCTACACCTTC. Encoded protein: CASSLDSGRVHGYTF.

The DNA of the CDR3 is TGTGCCAGCAACCATAAACTACGCACCTCCTACGAGCAGTACTTC. Translating it yields CASNHKLRTSYEQYF. This rearrangement joins TRBV7-8 to TRBJ2-7; no definite D call. Between the trimmed V and J ends, which lost 7 bases and 0 bases, there was a span of 16 bases. The CDR3 loop spans 15 amino acids. Germline V gene sequence: CDR1 SGHVS, CDR2 FQNEAQ.

This clonotype has a single count. The junction and the germline gene differ at one end; a read error may be behind it. The chain is built from TRBV9 and TRBJ1-3, with no clear D. CDR3 length: 16 residues. CDR1 is SGDLS, CDR2 YYNGEE, per germline. The CDR3 DNA reads TGCGCCAGCAGCGCCATTGGACGGACCTCTGGAAACACCATATATTTT. Its protein is CASSAIGRTSGNTIYF.

This clonotype was observed a single time. This chain uses TRBV20-1 with TRBJ2-5; D gene ambiguous. Between the trimmed V and J ends, which lost 6 bases and 5 bases, there was a span of 7 bases. The CDR3 extends over 10 amino acids. In germline, CDR1 is DFQATT, CDR2 SNEGSKA (reference sequence). The CDR3 here is CSAGGETQYF. The CDR3, as DNA: TGCAGTGCGGGTGGGGAGACCCAGTACTTC.

This clonotype was detected once. The chain joins TRBV19 to TRBJ2-5, with no clear D. In germline, CDR1 is LNHDA, CDR2 SQIVND (reference sequence). Trimming cost V 5 bases and J 4 bases, with 20 bases left between them. This CDR3 has 16 residues. The CDR3, as DNA: TGTGCCAGTAGTTATTTGCAGACTTCAGATCTAGAGACCCAGTACTTC. Residues: CASSYLQTSDLETQYF.

At least ten counts were recorded for this clonotype. V usage is TRBV7-2 and J usage is TRBJ2-7, with 9 bases that match TRBD2. Germline CDR1 is SGHTA and CDR2 is FQGNSA. With 1 base clipped from V and 1 base from J, the junction kept 2 bases outside the gene matches. There are 15 residues in the CDR3. This CDR3 is CASSLGLAGSYEQYF. In DNA form, the CDR3 reads TGTGCCAGCAGCTTAGGTCTAGCGGGATCCTACGAGCAGTACTTC.